This TCR beta chain was observed in a study of CD8+CD57+ T cells in acquired aplastic anemia. Study information: The average for DNA from sorted CD4+ and CD8+ cells was around 3.5 ug.

Germline V gene data show CDR1 as MNHNS and CDR2 as SASEGT. V lost 6 bases and J 0 bases, leaving 8 bases between the germline ends. The CDR3 totals 14 residues. Template material for TCR beta VDJ and CDR3 profiling consisted of genomic DNA. A single record per CDR3 protein comes from TCRdb applying MiXCR to the reads. The repertoire holds hundreds of thousands of distinct CDR3 sequences, with about 56% as singletons. Study results and caveats: Statistical testing detected no significant gap in CD8+ Simpson's diversity between patients and controls. Both patients and controls carried the same twenty-nine CD8+ CDR3 sequences.

As to this clonotype: Its cognate antigen is unknown.

The V and J genes are TRBV6-1 and TRBJ1-4, with D possibly matching TRBD1 (5 bases). The source of this sequence is a human donor with severe aplastic anemia or a healthy control (not recorded which). The specimen sequenced was sorted CD4+, CD8+, or CD8+CD57+ T cells (not recorded which) from PBMCs. The CDR3 sequence: CASRVTATNEKLFF. The CDR3 bases are TGTGCCAGCAGGGTGACAGCAACTAATGAAAAACTGTTTTTT.